This TCR beta chain appears in the sequencing data of a study of tumor-infiltrating lymphocytes in primary liver carcinoma. About the study: Each of the samples returned roughly 3.65 to 7.5 million productive TCRbeta reads (a yield similar across tissue types). Notes on the study in general: Only around 7-25% of top clones occurred in all five tumor regions.

This clonotype was observed a few times. The antigen is not known. Each 20-30 mg portion of unsorted bulk tissue served as the source for co-extraction of RNA and DNA. The researchers produced TCR beta cDNA from 500 to 550 ng total RNA with a constant-region primer. Slightly modified ARM-PCR with three nested multiplex PCR rounds yielded TCR beta libraries. In the first two PCR rounds, TRBV1-TRBV30 forward primers were paired with a C-beta reverse primer, and each round lasted approximately 9 cycles. TCRdb recomputed calls from the multiplex PCR reads with MiXCR, one row per CDR3 protein. The sample has 44,000 or so distinct CDR3 sequences; about two thirds are singletons. Germline values: CDR1 KGHDR, CDR2 SFDVKD. J lost 7 bases, V lost 4 bases, and 12 bases had no gene match. The CDR3 is 15 residues long.

Sequencing used liver tumor tissue from sampling region 5. Stated subset: tumor region T5, tumor centre. This chain links TRBV24-1 with TRBJ2-7, with 7 bases lining up with TRBD1. This sequence was found in a man aged 40-50 years with primary liver carcinoma and hepatitis B virus infection. The CDR3 DNA sequence: TGTGCCACCAGTGACCGACAGGGTTTGGTTAGGGAGCAGTACTTC. This translates into CATSDRQGLVREQYF.